This T cell receptor (beta chain) was retrieved from a study of graft-versus-host responses after intestinal transplantation. Study background: Induction with anti-thymocyte globulin, then tacrolimus and steroids for roughly 3 years, was given to all recipients. Study-wide results and limits: GvH clonotypes were identified within recipient marrow, with a subset emerging first in ileum or blood. Peak circulating GvH clone levels were associated with early post-transplant HvG declines.

This CDR3 has 16 amino acids. CDR1 and CDR2 (germline): MDHEN, SYDVKM. J lost 7 bases, V lost 5 bases, and 16 bases had no gene match. Time point reported: postoperative day 105 after intestinal transplantation (dayNNNN = postoperative day). Graft-derived tissue was subjected to processing to liberate intraepithelial and lamina propria lymphocytes. Data came from immunoSEQ multiplex PCR; TCRdb stores just in-frame clones and leaves some out. The sample consists of about 4,000 clones, about 81% of them appearing once. With regard to this clone: The antigen remains undetermined.

The sequence came from a human patient who received an intestinal transplant, so some T cells may come from the graft donor. The rearrangement uses TRBV28 and TRBJ1-2; 7 nucleotides line up with TRBD1. The sample consisted of ileum tissue, taken 105 days after intestinal transplantation. The CDR3, as DNA: TGTGCCAGCAGTCCCGGGACAGCCTTTATAGGACTTGGCTACACCTTC. Translated: CASSPGTAFIGLGYTF.